Listed below are T cell receptor beta chains from one sample, sequenced in a study of CD8 T cells in seronegative destructive rheumatoid arthritis. This table comes from immunoSEQ multiplex PCR, and its TCRdb copy is limited to in-frame clones, with some not included. The sample shows about 4,100 clones, just over 70% of them seen only once. Sequencing input: CD8+ T cells from blood. The receptors were gathered from a woman aged 50-70 years with seronegative destructive rheumatoid arthritis. Each CDR3 is given with its conserved first and last residue. D genes are given only for firm matches. The size entry is marked missing in some rows and otherwise reads once, few, many or a size class.

D	V	J	size	DNA	CDR3
NA	TRBV6-6	TRBJ1-4	NA	TGTGCCAGCAGTTACCGGGCAGGGTTAAGGAAACTGTTTTTT	CASSYRAGLRKLFF
NA	TRBV29-1	TRBJ2-7	few	TGCAGCGCTGAGGGCCGGGACAAACCCTACGAGCAGTACTTC	CSAEGRDKPYEQYF
TRBD2	TRBV9	TRBJ2-7	NA	TGTGCCAGCAGCGTAGATATTGGACTAGCCGGCGAGCAGTACTTC	CASSVDIGLAGEQYF
NA	TRBV10-2	TRBJ2-7	NA	TGCGCCAGCAGTACCGGCAGGGGCGGCTCCTACGAGCAGTACTTC	CASSTGRGGSYEQYF
NA	TRBV2	TRBJ2-7	few	TGTGCCAGCGGGGGACCGGGGGTTCAGAACGAGCAGTACTTC	CASGGPGVQNEQYF
NA	TRBV5-8	TRBJ1-1	NA	TGTGCCAGCAGCTTCGGGTTTGGGACTGAAGCTTTCTTT	CASSFGFGTEAFF
NA	TRBV30	TRBJ2-1	medium-sized	TGTGCCTGGAGTTATATAGATGAGCAGTTCTTC	CAWSYIDEQFF
NA	TRBV4-1	TRBJ2-1	once	TGCGCCAGCAGCGGGGGGTCCTCGAATGAGCAGTTCTTC	CASSGGSSNEQFF
TRBD1	TRBV2	TRBJ2-1	NA	TGTGCCAGCAGTCCAGGACAGGGCAATGAGCAGTTCTTC	CASSPGQGNEQFF
TRBD2	TRBV11-2	TRBJ2-3	NA	TGTGCCAGCAGCGGGGGGACTAGCGGGGGGTCTAGCACAGATACGCAGTATTTT	CASSGGTSGGSSTDTQYF
TRBD2	TRBV13	TRBJ2-2	NA	TGTGCCAGCAGCCCCCCTCCCGGGACTAGCGGGTGGACCGGGGAGCTGTTTTTT	CASSPPPGTSGWTGELFF
TRBD1	TRBV13	TRBJ2-7	NA	TGTGCCAGCAGCTCTTCGGGACAGACATACGAGCAGTACTTC	CASSSSGQTYEQYF
TRBD1	TRBV10-1	TRBJ1-6	NA	TGCGCCAGCAGAGTAATCCGGGACAGAGGAGATTCACCCCTCCACTTT	CASRVIRDRGDSPLHF
TRBD1	TRBV9	TRBJ1-4	NA	TGTGCCAGCAGCGAGTACAGGGGAGTCGGAGAAAAACTGTTTTTT	CASSEYRGVGEKLFF
TRBD2	TRBV9	TRBJ2-5	NA	TGTGCCAGCAGCGTAGCGCTAGCGGAAGAGACCCAGTACTTC	CASSVALAEETQYF
TRBD1	TRBV5-4	TRBJ2-1	few	TGTGCCAGCAGCCCCCGGGACAGGGTCGGTGAGCAGTTCTTC	CASSPRDRVGEQFF
TRBD1	TRBV7-2	TRBJ2-7	few	TGTGCCAGCAGCTTATGGGACAGGGGAGGGGAGCAGTACTTC	CASSLWDRGGEQYF
NA	TRBV7-9	TRBJ1-2	NA	TGTGCCAGCAGCCCACTATGGAATAAAGGCTACACCTTC	CASSPLWNKGYTF
NA	TRBV7-8	TRBJ2-3	NA	TGTGCCAGCAGCTTAGGGCCCAGGTATTCTAGCACAGATACGCAGTATTTT	CASSLGPRYSSTDTQYF
NA	TRBV4-2	TRBJ1-3	NA	TGTGCCAGCAGCCAAGATCCGGTTACTGGAAACACCATATATTTT	CASSQDPVTGNTIYF
NA	TRBV2	TRBJ1-5	NA	TGTGCCAGCAGTGAAGCAACGGGAGCAAATCAGCCCCAGCATTTT	CASSEATGANQPQHF
NA	TRBV27	TRBJ1-2	NA	TGTGCCAGCAGTTTATGGCAAACGGGGTATGGCTACACCTTC	CASSLWQTGYGYTF
NA	TRBV27	TRBJ2-2	NA	TGTGCCAGCAGTTTTATACAGTTCGCGAACACCGGGGAGCTGTTTTTT	CASSFIQFANTGELFF
TRBD2	TRBV5-1	TRBJ2-1	NA	TGCGCCAGCAGCTACGGGCTAGCGGGGGTCAACAATGAGCAGTTCTTC	CASSYGLAGVNNEQFF
NA	TRBV7-9	TRBJ1-2	NA	TGTGCCAGCAGCTTACGAGGGTCGCACTATGGCTACACCTTC	CASSLRGSHYGYTF
NA	TRBV2	TRBJ1-6	NA	TGTGCCAGCAAAGAGACCCAGGGTTCACCCCTCCACTTT	CASKETQGSPLHF
NA	TRBV27	TRBJ2-3	NA	TGTGCCAGCAGTTCCCCTCTTAGAACAGATACGCAGTATTTT	CASSSPLRTDTQYF
TRBD2	TRBV27	TRBJ2-1	few	TGTGCCAGCAGAGTGGCGGGGGGAACTTACAATGAGCAGTTCTTC	CASRVAGGTYNEQFF
TRBD1	TRBV7-9	TRBJ2-3	NA	TGTGCCAGCAGCTTAGTCTGGACAGGTAGCACAGATACGCAGTATTTT	CASSLVWTGSTDTQYF
NA	TRBV11-2	TRBJ1-1	NA	TGTGCCAGCAGCTTAGGGACATCTGAAGCTTTCTTT	CASSLGTSEAFF
NA	TRBV7-8	TRBJ1-1	NA	TGTGCCAGCAGCTTGACAGATTACACTGAAGCTTTCTTT	CASSLTDYTEAFF
NA	TRBV27	TRBJ1-1	NA	TGTGCCAGTCGGGACAAAGTGAACACTGAAGCTTTCTTT	CASRDKVNTEAFF
TRBD1	TRBV27	TRBJ2-1	NA	TGTGCCAGCAGTTCCGGGACAGCGAGCTCCTACAATGAGCAGTTCTTC	CASSSGTASSYNEQFF
NA	TRBV27	TRBJ1-5	NA	TGTGCCAGCAGGGAGCAGGGGTTCCTGCAGCCCCAGCATTTT	CASREQGFLQPQHF
NA	TRBV6-1	TRBJ1-1	NA	TGTGCCAGCAGCCCTCATCGGGGTGAAACTGAAGCTTTCTTT	CASSPHRGETEAFF
NA	TRBV7-6	TRBJ2-7	NA	TGTGCCAGCAGCTCACGCGACAATTACTACGAGCAGTACTTC	CASSSRDNYYEQYF
TRBD1	TRBV27	TRBJ1-2	NA	TGTGCCAGCAGTTTAGCAGGGGGTACGGGTGGCTACACCTTC	CASSLAGGTGGYTF
NA	TRBV2	TRBJ2-2	NA	TGTGCCAGCAGTCCTTCTACTAGCTTGGGCGGGGAGCTGTTTTTT	CASSPSTSLGGELFF
TRBD2	TRBV6-6	TRBJ2-3	NA	TGTGCCAGCAGTATGACTAGCGGGGGGAACACAGATACGCAGTATTTT	CASSMTSGGNTDTQYF
NA	TRBV7-9	TRBJ1-4	NA	TGTGCCAGCAGCTTGGGCCTTGAAAAACTGTTTTTT	CASSLGLEKLFF
NA	TRBV6-8	TRBJ2-1	few	TGTGCCAGCAGTTACAGCGGCAATGAGCAGTTCTTC	CASSYSGNEQFF
NA	TRBV28	TRBJ2-7	once	TGTGCCAGCAGCACGACAGCCTACGAGCAGTACTTC	CASSTTAYEQYF
NA	TRBV27	TRBJ2-3	NA	TGTGCCAGCAGTCATCCCGGAGATACGCAGTATTTT	CASSHPGDTQYF
TRBD2	TRBV4-1	TRBJ2-2	NA	TGCGCCAGCAGTCCCCTGGGAAGCGGGGTTAACACCGGGGAGCTGTTTTTT	CASSPLGSGVNTGELFF
NA	TRBV6-1	TRBJ1-4	few	TGTGCCAGCAAGTCACAAAAGGGGGAAAAACTGTTTTTT	CASKSQKGEKLFF
NA	TRBV5-6	TRBJ2-5	NA	TGTGCCAGCAGCCTTGGGGCCCAAGAGACCCAGTACTTC	CASSLGAQETQYF
TRBD2	TRBV9	TRBJ2-1	NA	TGTGCCAGCAGCCCGGGACTAGTCCCCCAGTGGCAGTTCTTC	CASSPGLVPQWQFF
NA	TRBV27	TRBJ2-3	once	TGTGCCAGCAGTTTTATAGCCTTTTCTAGCACAGATACGCAGTATTTT	CASSFIAFSSTDTQYF
NA	TRBV2	TRBJ1-2	NA	TGTGCCAGCAGTGAAGCTCTACGGACAAGGATCTATGGCTACACCTTC	CASSEALRTRIYGYTF
NA	TRBV30	TRBJ2-2	NA	TGTGCCTGGAGTGGAACAGGGAGCACCGGGGAGCTGTTTTTT	CAWSGTGSTGELFF
TRBD1	TRBV7-9	TRBJ1-4	NA	TGTGCCAGCAGCCCAACACAGGGGGGGGAAAAACTGTTTTTT	CASSPTQGGEKLFF
NA	TRBV10-3	TRBJ1-3	NA	TGTGCCATCAGGTTGACAGGTGCAGGAAACACCATATATTTT	CAIRLTGAGNTIYF
NA	TRBV4-1	TRBJ2-5	NA	TGCGCCAGCAGCCATACAGGTAAAGAGGAGACCCAGTACTTC	CASSHTGKEETQYF